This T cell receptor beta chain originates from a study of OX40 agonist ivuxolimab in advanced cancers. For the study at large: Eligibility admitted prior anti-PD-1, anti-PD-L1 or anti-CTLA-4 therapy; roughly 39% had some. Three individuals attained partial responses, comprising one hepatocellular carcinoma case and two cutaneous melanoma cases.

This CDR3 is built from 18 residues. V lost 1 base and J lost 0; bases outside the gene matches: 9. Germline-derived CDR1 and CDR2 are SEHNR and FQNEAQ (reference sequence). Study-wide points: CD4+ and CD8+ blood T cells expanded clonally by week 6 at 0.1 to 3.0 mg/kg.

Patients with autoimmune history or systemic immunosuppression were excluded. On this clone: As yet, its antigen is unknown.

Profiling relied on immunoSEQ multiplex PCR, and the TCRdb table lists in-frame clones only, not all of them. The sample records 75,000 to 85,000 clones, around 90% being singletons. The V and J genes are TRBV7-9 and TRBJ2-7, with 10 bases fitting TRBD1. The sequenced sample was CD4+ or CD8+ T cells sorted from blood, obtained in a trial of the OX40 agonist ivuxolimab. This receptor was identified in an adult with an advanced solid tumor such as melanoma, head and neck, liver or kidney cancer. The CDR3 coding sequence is TGTGCCAGCAGCTTAGGTCCGGGACAGGGGAGGGGCTCCTACGAGCAGTACTTC. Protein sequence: CASSLGPGQGRGSYEQYF.